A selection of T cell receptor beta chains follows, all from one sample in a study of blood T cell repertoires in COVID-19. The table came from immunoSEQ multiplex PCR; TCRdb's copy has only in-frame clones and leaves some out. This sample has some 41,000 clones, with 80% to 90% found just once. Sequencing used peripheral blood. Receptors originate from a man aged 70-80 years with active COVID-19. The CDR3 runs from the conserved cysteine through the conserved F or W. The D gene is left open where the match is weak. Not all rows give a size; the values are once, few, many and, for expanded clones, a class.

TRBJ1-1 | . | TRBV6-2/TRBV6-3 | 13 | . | CASSSQDYTEAFF | TGTGCCAGCAGTTCGCAGGACTACACTGAAGCTTTCTTT
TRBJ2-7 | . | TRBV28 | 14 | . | CAINRETAPYEQYF | TGTGCCATAAATCGTGAAACAGCACCCTACGAGCAGTACTTC
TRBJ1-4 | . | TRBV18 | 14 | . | CASSQGAVHEKLFF | TGTGCCAGCTCACAAGGGGCCGTTCATGAAAAACTGTTTTTT
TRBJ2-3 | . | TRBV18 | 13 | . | CASSYSGTDTQYF | TGTGCCAGCTCCTACAGTGGCACAGATACGCAGTATTTT
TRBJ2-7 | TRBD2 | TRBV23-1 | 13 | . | CASSTSGGYEQYF | TGCGCCAGCAGTACTAGCGGGGGGTACGAGCAGTACTTC
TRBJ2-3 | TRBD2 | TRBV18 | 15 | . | CASSLFSGGGDTQYF | TGTGCCAGCTCACTCTTCAGCGGGGGAGGAGATACGCAGTATTTT
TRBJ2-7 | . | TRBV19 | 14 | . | CASTPTGGSYEQYF | TGTGCCAGTACCCCGACAGGAGGCTCCTACGAGCAGTACTTC
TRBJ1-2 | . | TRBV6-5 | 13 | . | CASSLQGNYGYTF | TGTGCCAGCAGTTTACAGGGCAACTATGGCTACACCTTC
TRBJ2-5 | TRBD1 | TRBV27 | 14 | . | CASSSTGGWETQYF | TGTGCCAGCAGTTCCACAGGGGGCTGGGAGACCCAGTACTTC
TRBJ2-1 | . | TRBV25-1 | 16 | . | CASSGQSGRYYNEQFF | TGTGCCAGCAGTGGCCAATCAGGGCGGTACTACAATGAGCAGTTCTTC
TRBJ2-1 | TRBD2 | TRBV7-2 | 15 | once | CASTLSGGAVNEQFF | TGTGCCAGCACCCTGAGCGGGGGGGCCGTAAATGAGCAGTTCTTC
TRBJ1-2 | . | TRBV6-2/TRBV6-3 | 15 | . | CASSYTRTASYGYTF | TGTGCCAGCAGTTACACTAGGACAGCCTCCTATGGCTACACCTTC
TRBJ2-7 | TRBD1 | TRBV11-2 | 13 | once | CASSMDRDYEQYF | TGTGCCAGCAGCATGGACAGGGACTACGAGCAGTACTTC
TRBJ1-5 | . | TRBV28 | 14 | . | CASSLGGENQPQHF | TGTGCCAGCAGTTTAGGAGGAGAAAATCAGCCCCAGCATTTT